This T cell receptor beta chain was obtained from a study of circulating and synovial CD4+ cells in juvenile arthritis. The assay was immunoSEQ multiplex PCR, and TCRdb's table has in-frame clones only and misses some. This table holds 25,000 to 35,000 clones, roughly 95% found once. The CDR3 contains 12 residues. Looked up from germline, CDR1 is WSHSY and CDR2 is SAAADI. V gave up 6 bases and J gave up 7 bases, with 12 bases separating them. The chain couples TRBV10-2 to TRBJ1-1, with D perhaps matching TRBD1 (5 bases). Input material: CD4+ T cells from blood. This receptor was taken from a human donor with juvenile idiopathic arthritis. CDR3 DNA sequence: TGCGCCAGCAGCCCAACCCAGGGTGAAGCTTTCTTT. This codes for CASSPTQGEAFF.